This TCR beta chain was captured in a study of T cells in Graves' hyperthyroidism and ophthalmopathy. TCR beta CDR3 sequences were amplified from RNA transcripts. An initial round of RT-PCR targeting the TCR CDR3 relied on the HTBI primer set. From the multiplex PCR reads, TCRdb called clonotypes with MiXCR, one entry per CDR3 protein. The sample has approximately 360,000 distinct CDR3 sequences, around a quarter seen once; the top ten hold around 79%. This clonotype was observed a handful of times. The J segment lost 4 bases and the V segment lost 6 bases, leaving 14 bases of the junction unmatched. Germline lookup yields CDR1 DFQATT and CDR2 SNEGSKA (reference sequence). This CDR3 has 15 amino acids.

This TCR was recovered from a man in his fifties with Graves' hyperthyroidism. The sequenced material came from blood. The rearrangement uses TRBV20-1 and TRBJ1-2, with TRBD1 matching over 7 bases. CDR3 sequence reads: CSARTGPTLSYGYTF. In nucleotides, the CDR3 is TGCAGTGCAAGGACAGGCCCTACCCTATCCTATGGCTACACCTTC.